The following is a T cell receptor beta chain sequence with its context. This record belongs to a study of human T cells and chemical hapten exposure. Germline values: CDR1 ENHRY, CDR2 SYGVKD. This CDR3 region has 17 residues. V dropped 0 bases and J dropped 0; count of bases not matched to a gene: 5. One entry per CDR3 protein results from TCRdb running MiXCR on the RACE reads. The sample holds around 350,000 distinct CDR3 sequences; 5% to 6.5% are singletons and the top ten take around 8.6%. The time point is: pre-sensitization, week 0. Treatment: therapeutic diphenylcyclopropenone sensitization with weekly scalp DPC.

The chain is built from TRBV10-3 and TRBJ2-3; TRBD2 agrees at 8 bases. This TCR came from a woman aged 18-35 years with alopecia areata. Some clones in this sample may be carry-over from other donors' samples. Material: whole blood, obtained in connection with sensitization to the hapten diphenylcyclopropenone (DPC). The CDR3 DNA reads TGTGCCATCAGTGAGTCGGCCAGCGGGGGAAGCACAGATACGCAGTATTTT. This gives the protein CAISESASGGSTDTQYF.